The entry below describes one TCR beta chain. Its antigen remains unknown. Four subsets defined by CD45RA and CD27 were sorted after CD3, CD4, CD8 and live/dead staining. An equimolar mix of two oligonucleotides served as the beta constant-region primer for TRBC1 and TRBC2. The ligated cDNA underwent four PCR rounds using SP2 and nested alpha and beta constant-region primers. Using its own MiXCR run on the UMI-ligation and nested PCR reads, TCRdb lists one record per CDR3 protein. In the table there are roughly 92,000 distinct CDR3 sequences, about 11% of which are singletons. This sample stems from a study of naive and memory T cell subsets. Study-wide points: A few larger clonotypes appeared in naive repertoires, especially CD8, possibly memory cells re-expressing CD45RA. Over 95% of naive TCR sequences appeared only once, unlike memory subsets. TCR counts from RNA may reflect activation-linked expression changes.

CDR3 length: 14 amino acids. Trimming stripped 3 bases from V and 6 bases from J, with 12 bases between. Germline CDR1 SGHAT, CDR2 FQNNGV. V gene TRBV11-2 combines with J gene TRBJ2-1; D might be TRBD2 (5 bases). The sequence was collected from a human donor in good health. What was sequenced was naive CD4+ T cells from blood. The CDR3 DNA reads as TGTGCCAGCAGCTTGGGAGATGCCCGCAATGAGCAGTTCTTC. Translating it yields CASSLGDARNEQFF.